This T cell receptor (beta chain) is drawn from a study of shared clonotypes between healthy human individuals. On the study more broadly: Each donor's CD8 memory used one plate, CD8 naive two, each CD4 subset three. The study's findings and limits: In a few donors, about 5% of naive CD4 clonotypes appeared in common.

Profiled with immunoSEQ multiplex PCR; TCRdb holds only in-frame clones, not every one. The profile shows about 2.4 million clones, 80% to 95% of them singletons. The V end lost 2 bases, the J end lost 6 bases, and 7 bases lay between the germline ends. The CDR3 spans 12 residues. Germline CDR1 KGHSH, CDR2 LQKENI. On this clone: No antigen is known for it.

This receptor was obtained from a man between 18 and 35 years old in good health. Some clones in this sample may be carry-over from other donors' samples. V usage is TRBV18 and J usage is TRBJ1-1; D is unresolved. The sample comprised naive CD4+ T cells from PBMCs. Subset meaning: CD45RA+ positively selected. The CDR3 loop is CASSPFPAEAFF. Written as DNA, the CDR3 is TGTGCCAGCTCACCATTCCCCGCTGAAGCTTTCTTT.